The TCR beta chain under discussion was sequenced for a study of early T cells in non-severe SARS-CoV-2 infection (dated by TCRdb to the early 2020s). About the investigation overall: TCR sequencing used bulk RNA from unsorted whole blood, so alpha and beta chains could not be paired. Overall results and qualifications from the work: VDJdb matching was skewed toward anti-spike CD8 responses and likely underestimated virus-specific expansions by missing private and CD4 specificities.

Library creation used 5' RACE. The data were produced on a NextSeq 500. Unique molecular identifiers were attached to individual cDNA molecules in the TCR library protocol so that sequencing error and PCR bias could be corrected. TCR alpha and beta chains were both sequenced, and the abundances of alpha and beta sequences in each sample were closely correlated with each other. For the original study's pipeline: V gene, J gene and CDR3 annotation of TCR sequences was performed with Decombinator V4. TCRs were defined as expanded if a significant change between any two time points was detected under a Poisson model with p below 0.0001. TCR abundances were normalised to the total number of TCRs sequenced per sample and expressed as counts per million. MAIT TCRs were defined by TRAV1-2 paired with TRAJ12, TRAJ20 or TRAJ33, and iNKT TCRs by TRAV10 paired with TRAJ18. VDJdb, accessed 1 November 2021, was searched for CMV, EBV and SARS-CoV-2 annotated TCRs, with TCRs annotated for multiple antigens excluded. TCRdb reprocessing: public reads trimmed at Q25 with fastp, clones called with MiXCR, in-frame beta chains kept. Under each unique CDR3 protein, matching rows form one entry showing the most common genes and DNA. TCRdb's processing, not the authors', yielded these V and J calls. This sample gives some 28,000 distinct CDR3 sequences in total; about 10% of them show up just once. The ten largest account for roughly 15% of the sample.

The junction carries 12 bases between V and J, which are trimmed by 7 bases and 0 bases respectively. The germline V gene yields MDHEN for CDR1 and SYDVKM for CDR2. Measured from the cysteine to the phenylalanine, the CDR3 is 14 residues long. Of all the DNA, just the CDR3 is kept, 42 bases in frame from base 1. This clonotype was detected a few times. The target of this receptor is not known. Qualities for individual bases were not recorded, and no much larger clone is one base off. This was a case-control study nested in a cohort of healthcare workers in London, UK, who had nasopharyngeal swab PCR tests and blood samples taken every week. Between 23 and 31 March 2020, the week of the UK lockdown, healthcare workers were enrolled and then followed up weekly for as long as 16 weeks.

The receptor was derived from an adult who was a healthcare worker with PCR-confirmed SARS-CoV-2 infection or an uninfected control (not recorded which). Recombination connected TRBV28 to TRBJ1-1; TRBD1 is a weak D gene call, 5 bases matching. Material for sequencing was whole blood. The DNA sequence reads TGTGCCAGCAACAAACAGGCCTTGAACACTGAAGCTTTCTTT. Translation gives CASNKQALNTEAFF. The entire variable domain, with the stretches around the CDR3 drawn from the reference TRBV28 and TRBJ1-1 proteins, is DVKVTQSSRYLVKRTGEKVFLECVQDMDHENMFWYRQDPGLGLRLIYFSYDVKMKEKGDIPEGYSVSREKKERFSLILESASTNQTSMYLCASNKQALNTEAFFGQGTRLTVV.